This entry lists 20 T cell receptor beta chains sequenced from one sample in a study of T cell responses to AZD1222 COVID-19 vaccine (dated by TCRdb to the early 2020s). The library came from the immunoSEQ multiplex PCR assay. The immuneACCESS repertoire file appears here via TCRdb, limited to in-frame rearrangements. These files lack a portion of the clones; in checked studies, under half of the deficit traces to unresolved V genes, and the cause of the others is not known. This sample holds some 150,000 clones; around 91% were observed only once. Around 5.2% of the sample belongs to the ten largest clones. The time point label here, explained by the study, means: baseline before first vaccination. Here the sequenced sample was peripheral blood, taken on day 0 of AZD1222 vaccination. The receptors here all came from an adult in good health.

In DNA, the CDR3 is TGCGCCAGCAGCTTCCGACAGGAGAGCACCGGGGAGCTGTTTTTT. This translates into CASSFRQESTGELFF. The chain has TRBV5-1 and TRBJ2-2, with D possibly TRBD1 on 6 matching bases. Trimming shortened V by 2 bases and J by 4 bases, and 12 bases separated the two germline ends. The CDR3 extends over 15 amino acids. CDR1 and CDR2 (germline): SGHRS, YFSETQ.

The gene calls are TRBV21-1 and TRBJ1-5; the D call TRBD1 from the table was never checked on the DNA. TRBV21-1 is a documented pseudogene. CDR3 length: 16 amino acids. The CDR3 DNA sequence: TGTGCCAGCAGCAAAGTAAGGGGACAGTTGAATCAGCCCCAGCATTTT. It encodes CASSKVRGQLNQPQHF.

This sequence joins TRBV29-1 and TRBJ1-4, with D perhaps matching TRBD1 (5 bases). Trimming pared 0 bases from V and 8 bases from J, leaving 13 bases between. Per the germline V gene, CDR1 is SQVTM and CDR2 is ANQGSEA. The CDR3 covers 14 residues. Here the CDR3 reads CSVEDTGTEEKLFF. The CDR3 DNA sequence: TGCAGCGTTGAAGATACGGGGACGGAAGAAAAACTGTTTTTT.

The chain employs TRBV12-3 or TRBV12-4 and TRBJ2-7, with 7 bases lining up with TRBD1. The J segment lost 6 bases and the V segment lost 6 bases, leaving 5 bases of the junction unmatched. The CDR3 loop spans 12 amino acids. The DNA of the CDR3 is TGTGCCAGCAGGGACACAGGGGTCGAGCAGTACTTC. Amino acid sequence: CASRDTGVEQYF.

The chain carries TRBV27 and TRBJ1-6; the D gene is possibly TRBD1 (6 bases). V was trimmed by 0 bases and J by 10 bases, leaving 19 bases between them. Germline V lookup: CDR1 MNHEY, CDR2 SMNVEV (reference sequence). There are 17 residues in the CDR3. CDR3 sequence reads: CASSLSNPGTINSPLHF. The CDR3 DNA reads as TGTGCCAGCAGTTTATCCAACCCCGGGACAATAAACTCACCCCTCCACTTT.

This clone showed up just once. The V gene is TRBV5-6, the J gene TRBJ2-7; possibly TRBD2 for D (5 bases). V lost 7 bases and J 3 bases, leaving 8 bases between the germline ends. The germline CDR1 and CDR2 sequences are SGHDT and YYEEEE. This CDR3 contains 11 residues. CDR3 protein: CASGRGYEQYF. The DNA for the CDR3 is TGTGCCAGCGGACGGGGCTACGAGCAGTACTTC.

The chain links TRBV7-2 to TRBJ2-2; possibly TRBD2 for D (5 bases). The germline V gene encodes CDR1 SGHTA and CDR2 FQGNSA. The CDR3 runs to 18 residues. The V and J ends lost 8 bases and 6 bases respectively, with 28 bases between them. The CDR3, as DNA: TGTGCCAGCCGAGAGAGGGTTGCGGGTCTCGACCTCTCCGGGGAGCTGTTTTTT. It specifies CASRERVAGLDLSGELFF.

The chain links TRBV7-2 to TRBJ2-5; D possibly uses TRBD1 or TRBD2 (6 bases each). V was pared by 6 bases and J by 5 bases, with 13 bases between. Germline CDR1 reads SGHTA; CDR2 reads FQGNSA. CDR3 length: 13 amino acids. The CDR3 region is CASRPQGRETQYF. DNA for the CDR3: TGTGCCAGCAGACCTCAGGGGAGGGAGACCCAGTACTTC.

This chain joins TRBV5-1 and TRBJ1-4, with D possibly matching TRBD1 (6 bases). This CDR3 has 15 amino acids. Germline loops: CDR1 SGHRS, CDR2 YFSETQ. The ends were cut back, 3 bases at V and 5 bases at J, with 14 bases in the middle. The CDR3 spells CASSYGGGQNEKLFF. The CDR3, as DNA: TGCGCCAGCAGCTACGGTGGGGGGCAGAATGAAAAACTGTTTTTT. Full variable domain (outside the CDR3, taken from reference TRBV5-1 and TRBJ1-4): KAGVTQTPRYLIKTRGQQVTLSCSPISGHRSVSWYQQTPGQGLQFLFEYFSETQRNKGNFPGRFSGRQFSNSRSEMNVSTLELGDSALYLCASSYGGGQNEKLFFGSGTQLSVL.

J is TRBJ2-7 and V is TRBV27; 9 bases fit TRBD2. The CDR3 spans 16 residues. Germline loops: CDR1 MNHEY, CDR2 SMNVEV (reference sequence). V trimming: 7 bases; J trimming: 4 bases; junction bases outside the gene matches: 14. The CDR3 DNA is TGTGCCAGCAAGGCCGCGCGGGGGGGCGTTTCGTACGAGCAGTACTTC. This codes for CASKAARGGVSYEQYF.

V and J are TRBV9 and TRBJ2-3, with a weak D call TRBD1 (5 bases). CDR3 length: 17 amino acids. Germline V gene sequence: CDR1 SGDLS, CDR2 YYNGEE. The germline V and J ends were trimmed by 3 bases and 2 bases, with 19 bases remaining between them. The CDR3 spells CASSAGRQGIVTDTQYF. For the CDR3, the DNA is TGTGCCAGCAGCGCCGGCAGGCAGGGTATAGTCACAGATACGCAGTATTTT.

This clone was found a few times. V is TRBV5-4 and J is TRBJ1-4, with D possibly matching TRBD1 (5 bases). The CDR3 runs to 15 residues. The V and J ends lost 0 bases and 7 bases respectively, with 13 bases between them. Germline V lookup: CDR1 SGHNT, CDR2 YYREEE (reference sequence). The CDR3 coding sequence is TGTGCCAGCAGCTTGGCTCGTCCTGGGGCTGAAAAACTGTTTTTT. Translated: CASSLARPGAEKLFF.

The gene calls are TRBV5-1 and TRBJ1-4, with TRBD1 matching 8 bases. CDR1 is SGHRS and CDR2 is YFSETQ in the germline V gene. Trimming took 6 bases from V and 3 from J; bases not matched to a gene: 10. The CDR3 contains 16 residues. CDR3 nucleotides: TGCGCCAGCAAACAGGGGGAATTTCCACCTAATGAAAAACTGTTTTTT. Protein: CASKQGEFPPNEKLFF.

CDR3 sequence: CASSTHQGFTDTQYF. The CDR3 DNA follows: TGTGCCAGTAGTACCCACCAGGGTTTCACAGATACGCAGTATTTT. The V call is TRBV19, the J call TRBJ2-3, with TRBD1 as a possible D gene (5 bases). Germline CDR1 reads LNHDA; CDR2 reads SQIVND (reference sequence). This CDR3 comprises 15 residues. Trimming left V 4 bases short and J 2 bases short, with 13 bases between.

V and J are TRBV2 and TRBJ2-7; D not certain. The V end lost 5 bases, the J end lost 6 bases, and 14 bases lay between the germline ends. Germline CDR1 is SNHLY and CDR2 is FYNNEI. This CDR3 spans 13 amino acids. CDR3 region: CASSQVSLSEQYF. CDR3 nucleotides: TGTGCCAGCAGTCAGGTCTCTCTCTCCGAGCAGTACTTC.

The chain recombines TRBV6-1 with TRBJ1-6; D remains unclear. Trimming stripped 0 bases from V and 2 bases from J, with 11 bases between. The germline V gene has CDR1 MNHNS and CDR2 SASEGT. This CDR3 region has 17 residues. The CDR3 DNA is TGTGCCAGCAGTGAAGCTGGGGAGTACACCTATAATTCACCCCTCCACTTT. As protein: CASSEAGEYTYNSPLHF.

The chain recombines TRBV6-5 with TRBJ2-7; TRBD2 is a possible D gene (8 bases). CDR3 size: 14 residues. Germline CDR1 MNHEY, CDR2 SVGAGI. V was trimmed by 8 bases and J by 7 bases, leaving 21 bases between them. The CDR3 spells CASPRGRERGEQYF. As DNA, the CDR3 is TGTGCCAGCCCGAGGGGGCGGGAGCGGGGGGAGCAGTACTTC.

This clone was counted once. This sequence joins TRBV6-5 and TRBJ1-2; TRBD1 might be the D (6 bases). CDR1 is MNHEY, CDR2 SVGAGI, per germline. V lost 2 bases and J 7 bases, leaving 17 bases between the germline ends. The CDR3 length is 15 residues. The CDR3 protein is CASSYRGTPLPGYTF. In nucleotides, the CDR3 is TGTGCCAGCAGTTACAGGGGGACGCCTCTGCCTGGCTACACCTTC.

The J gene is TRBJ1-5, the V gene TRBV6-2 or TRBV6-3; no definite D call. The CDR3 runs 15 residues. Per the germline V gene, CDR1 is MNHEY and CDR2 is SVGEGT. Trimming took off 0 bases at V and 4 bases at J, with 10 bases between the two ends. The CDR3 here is CASSYSFGGNQPQHF. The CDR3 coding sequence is TGTGCCAGCAGTTACTCGTTTGGTGGGAATCAGCCCCAGCATTTT.

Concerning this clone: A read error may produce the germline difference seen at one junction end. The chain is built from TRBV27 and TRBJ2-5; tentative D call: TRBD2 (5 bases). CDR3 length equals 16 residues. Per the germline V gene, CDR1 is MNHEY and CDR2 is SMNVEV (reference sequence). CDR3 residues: CASRPQLETATRRADF. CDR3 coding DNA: TGTGCCAGCAGACCACAACTAGAAACGGCAACGAGAAGGGCGGACTTC.